The 6 T cell receptor beta chains below all came from one sample that was sequenced in a study of T cells in Graves' hyperthyroidism and ophthalmopathy. There were TCR beta CDR3 regions amplified from RNA transcripts. The primer set for the first-round RT-PCR of the TCR CDR3 was HTBI. MiXCR, run by TCRdb on the multiplex PCR reads, gives a single entry per CDR3 protein. The sample has fewer than 450,000 distinct CDR3 sequences, over 11% seen once; the top ten hold 25% to 30%. Sequencing was performed on blood. Source of these receptors: a man aged 50-60 years with Graves' ophthalmopathy.

The chain combines TRBV27 with TRBJ2-1; 16 bases align to TRBD2. The CDR3 is made up of 19 amino acids. The junction had 12 bases not matched to a gene; V was cut back by 3 bases and J by 7 bases. Germline V lookup: CDR1 MNHEY, CDR2 SMNVEV (reference sequence). The CDR3 sequence: CASSLGLAGGLGKVNEQFF. CDR3 DNA: TGTGCCAGCAGTTTGGGACTAGCGGGAGGGCTAGGCAAGGTTAATGAGCAGTTCTTC.

This chain links TRBV11-2 with TRBJ1-3, with TRBD1 as a possible D gene (6 bases). This CDR3 has 17 amino acids. Trimming stripped 5 bases from V and 0 bases from J, with 17 bases between. Per the germline V gene, CDR1 is SGHAT and CDR2 is FQNNGV. Written as DNA, the CDR3 is TGTGCCAGCAGCATTCTCAGGGGTTCCCTCTCTGGAAACACCATATATTTT. The encoded protein is CASSILRGSLSGNTIYF.

The gene calls are TRBV5-4 and TRBJ2-1; 8 nucleotides agree with TRBD2. The germline CDR1 and CDR2 sequences are SGHNT and YYREEE (reference sequence). After removal of 6 bases from V and 0 bases from J, the junction contained 8 bases not matched to a gene. The CDR3 is 16 amino acids. CDR3 bases: TGTGCCAGCACCGTTGGTAGCGGGAACTCCTACAATGAGCAGTTCTTC. Its protein product is CASTVGSGNSYNEQFF.

This clonotype was detected many times. The chain has TRBV14 and TRBJ2-5; 14 bases line up with TRBD2. Losses at the gene ends were 3 bases for V and 5 bases for J; bases not matched to a gene: 8. The CDR3 consists of 17 residues. Per germline, CDR1 SGHDN and CDR2 FVKESK. The CDR3 DNA follows: TGTGCCAGCAGCCAGGGTCGACTAGCGGGAGGGCCGGAGACCCAGTACTTC. This gives the protein CASSQGRLAGGPETQYF.

This sequence joins TRBV3-1 and TRBJ2-3, with a possible D match to TRBD2 (5 bases). The germline CDR1 and CDR2 sequences are LGHDT and YNNKEL (reference sequence). Trimming left V 0 bases short and J 2 bases short, with 9 bases between. The CDR3 is made up of 15 amino acids. This CDR3 reads CASSQESDSTDTQYF. The CDR3 DNA sequence: TGTGCCAGCAGCCAAGAGTCGGACTCCACAGATACGCAGTATTTT.

This clonotype was detected ten times or more. The gene calls are TRBV29-1 and TRBJ2-5, with TRBD2 matching 9 bases. Trimming cost V 7 bases and J 3 bases; bases outside gene matches: 12. The CDR3 sequence is 15 residues long. Germline CDR1 reads SQVTM; CDR2 reads ANQGSEA. The CDR3 protein is CSAVHGTSHEETQYF. The CDR3 DNA is TGCAGCGCGGTTCACGGGACTAGCCATGAAGAGACCCAGTACTTC.